This TCR beta chain is drawn from a study of graft-versus-host responses after intestinal transplantation. At the level of the study: Anti-thymocyte globulin induction was given to all recipients, followed by tacrolimus and steroids for roughly 3 years. Study conclusions and caveats: Some GvH clones appeared in ileal mucosa or blood before recipient bone marrow.

Graft-derived tissue was subjected to processing to liberate intraepithelial and lamina propria lymphocytes. For this clone: Its antigen remains unidentified.

The V end was cut by 5 bases, the J end by 3 bases, with 5 bases between. The CDR3 is made up of 10 amino acids. Per the germline V gene, CDR1 is DFQATT and CDR2 is SNEGSKA (reference sequence). Using immunoSEQ multiplex PCR, the repertoire was profiled, and TCRdb retains in-frame clones only, with some absent. This sample has 9,000 to 10,000 clones; 75% to 90% occur once, and the top ten carry around 4.9%. The sequence was collected from a human patient who received an intestinal transplant, so some T cells may come from the graft donor. The gene calls are TRBV20-1 and TRBJ2-7, with D unresolved. The starting material was ileum tissue, obtained 700 to 850 days after intestinal transplantation. The CDR3 sequence: CSAGNYEQYF. In DNA, the CDR3 is TGCAGTGCTGGAAACTACGAGCAGTACTTC.